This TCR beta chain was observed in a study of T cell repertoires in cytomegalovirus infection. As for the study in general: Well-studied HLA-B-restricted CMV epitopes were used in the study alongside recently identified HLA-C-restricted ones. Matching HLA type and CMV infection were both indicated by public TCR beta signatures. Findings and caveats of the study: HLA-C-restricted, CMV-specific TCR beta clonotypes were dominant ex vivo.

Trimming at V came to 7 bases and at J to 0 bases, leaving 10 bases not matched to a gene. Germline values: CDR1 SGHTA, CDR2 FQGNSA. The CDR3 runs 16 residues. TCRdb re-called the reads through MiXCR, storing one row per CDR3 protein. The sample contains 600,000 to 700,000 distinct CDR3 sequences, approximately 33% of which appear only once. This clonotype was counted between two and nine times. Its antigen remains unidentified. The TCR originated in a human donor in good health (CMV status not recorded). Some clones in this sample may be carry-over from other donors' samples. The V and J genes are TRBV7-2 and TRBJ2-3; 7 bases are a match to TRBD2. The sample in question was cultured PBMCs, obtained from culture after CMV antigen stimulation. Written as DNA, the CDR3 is TGTGCCAGCAAGAGGGGAGGGGCAGGGAGCACAGATACGCAGTATTTT. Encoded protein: CASKRGGAGSTDTQYF.